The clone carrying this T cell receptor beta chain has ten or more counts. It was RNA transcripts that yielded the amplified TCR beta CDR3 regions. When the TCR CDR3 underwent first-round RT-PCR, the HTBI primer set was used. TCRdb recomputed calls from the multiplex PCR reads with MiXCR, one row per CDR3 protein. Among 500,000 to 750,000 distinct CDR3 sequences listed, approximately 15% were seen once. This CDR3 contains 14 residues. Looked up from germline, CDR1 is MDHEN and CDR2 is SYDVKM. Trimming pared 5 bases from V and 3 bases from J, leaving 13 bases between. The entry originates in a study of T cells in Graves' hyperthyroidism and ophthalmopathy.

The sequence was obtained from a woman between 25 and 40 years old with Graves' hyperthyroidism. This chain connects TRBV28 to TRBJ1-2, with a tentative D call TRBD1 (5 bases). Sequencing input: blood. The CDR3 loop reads CASSGLTDHYGYTF. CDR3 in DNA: TGTGCCAGCAGTGGTCTGACAGACCACTATGGCTACACCTTC.